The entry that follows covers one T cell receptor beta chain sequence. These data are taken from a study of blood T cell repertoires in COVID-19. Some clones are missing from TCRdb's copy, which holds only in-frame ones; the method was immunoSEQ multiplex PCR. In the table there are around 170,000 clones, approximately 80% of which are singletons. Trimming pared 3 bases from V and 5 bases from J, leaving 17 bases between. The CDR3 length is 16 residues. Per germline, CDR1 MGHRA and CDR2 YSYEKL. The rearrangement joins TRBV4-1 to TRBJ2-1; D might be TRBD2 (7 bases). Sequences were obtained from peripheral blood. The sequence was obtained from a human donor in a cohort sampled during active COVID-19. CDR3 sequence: CASSHPKKGGHNEQFF. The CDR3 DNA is TGCGCCAGCAGCCATCCCAAGAAGGGGGGGCACAATGAGCAGTTCTTC.